The 31 T cell receptor beta chains in this list originate from one sample, sequenced in a study of regulatory T cells in long-lasting Graves disease. HTBI primers from iRepertoire and Arm-PCR of CDR3 regions yielded the TCR beta libraries. TCRdb analysed the multiplex PCR reads with MiXCR anew, one entry per CDR3 protein. The sample has about 470,000 distinct CDR3 sequences, about 15% seen once. Time point: newly diagnosed GD, antithyroid drugs for less than 3 months. The TCR library was prepared using RNA isolated from PBMCs. This sample was shared with a second study, whose subject was T cells in Graves' hyperthyroidism and ophthalmopathy.

Sample: peripheral blood mononuclear cells (PBMCs), taken at new diagnosis, from a patient treated with antithyroid drugs. All receptors come from a woman in her 30s with Graves disease.

This clonotype showed up many times. The chain is built from TRBV12-3 or TRBV12-4 and TRBJ1-1; D is undetermined. This CDR3 has 15 amino acids. The germline V and J ends were trimmed by 5 bases and 5 bases, with 18 bases remaining between them. CDR3 bases: TGTGCCAGCAGTCCGCCTTCGGACCCGGGGACTGAAGCTTTCTTT. As protein: CASSPPSDPGTEAFF.

Notes on this clonotype: A much larger clonotype is one base distant, so this may be a read error. The V and J genes are TRBV20-1 and TRBJ1-5; D is uncertain. This CDR3 spans 9 amino acids. Per the germline V gene, CDR1 is DFQATT and CDR2 is SNEGSKA (reference sequence). CDR3 region: CSAGQPRHF. In DNA form, the CDR3 reads TGCAGTGCGGGTCAGCCCCGGCATTTT.

This clonotype was seen many times. V is TRBV5-5 and J is TRBJ2-5; TRBD1 aligns across 9 bases. This CDR3 region has 15 residues. Germline CDR1 and CDR2: SGHKS and YYEKEE (reference sequence). J lost 5 bases, V lost 2 bases, and 7 bases had no gene match. The CDR3 is CASSFRDRASETQYF. The CDR3 DNA sequence: TGTGCCAGCAGCTTCCGGGACAGGGCATCGGAGACCCAGTACTTC.

This sequence joins TRBV5-1 and TRBJ1-2; D gene ambiguous. V lost 0 bases and J lost 8, with 17 bases in between. Germline values: CDR1 SGHRS, CDR2 YFSETQ. The CDR3 consists of 15 residues. CDR3 in DNA: TGCGCCAGCAGCTTGGCCCCACGGACGGGTGGAGGCTACACCTTC. It encodes CASSLAPRTGGGYTF.

The J gene is TRBJ2-1, the V gene TRBV28, with 13 bases aligning to TRBD2. CDR1 is MDHEN and CDR2 is SYDVKM in the germline V gene. The J segment lost 8 bases and the V segment lost 7 bases, leaving 5 bases of the junction unmatched. The CDR3 covers 14 residues. CDR3 region: CASTGTSGVHEQFF. The CDR3 DNA reads TGTGCCAGCACCGGGACTAGCGGGGTCCATGAGCAGTTCTTC.

J is TRBJ2-2 and V is TRBV3-1, with D perhaps TRBD1 (5 bases). This CDR3 has 17 amino acids. Germline assignment: CDR1 LGHDT and CDR2 YNNKEL (reference sequence). V lost 5 bases, J lost 4 bases, and 20 bases lay in between. The CDR3 reads CASSSPPAGKFTGELFF. CDR3 in DNA: TGTGCCAGCAGCTCCCCACCGGCAGGGAAGTTCACCGGGGAGCTGTTTTTT. The variable domain in full, completed from reference TRBV3-1 and TRBJ2-2, reads DTAVSQTPKYLVTQMGNDKSIKCEQNLGHDTMYWYKQDSKKFLKIMFSYNNKELIINETVPNRFSPKSPDKAHLNLHINSLELGDSAVYFCASSSPPAGKFTGELFFGEGSRLTVL.

This clonotype was picked up many times. The chain carries TRBV12-5 and TRBJ1-1; 7 bases match TRBD1. This CDR3 spans 14 amino acids. The V segment lost 7 bases and the J segment 1 base; nucleotides outside the gene matches: 6. The germline V gene encodes CDR1 LGHNT and CDR2 FRNRAP. CDR3 bases: TGTGCTAGTGCCATGACAGGGAGGAACACTGAAGCTTTCTTT. Protein sequence: CASAMTGRNTEAFF.

At least ten counts were recorded for this clonotype. The V call is TRBV20-1, the J call TRBJ1-4; D gene unclear. The CDR3 is made up of 15 amino acids. CDR1 DFQATT and CDR2 SNEGSKA come from the germline V gene (reference sequence). V lost 4 bases, J lost 3 bases, and 15 bases lay in between. As DNA, the CDR3 is TGCAGTGCTATCGGGCCCTCACTCCCTAATGAAAAACTGTTTTTT. Its protein product is CSAIGPSLPNEKLFF.

The J gene is TRBJ2-7, the V gene TRBV3-1, with D tentatively TRBD2 (5 bases). The CDR3 is 15 amino acids. CDR1 and CDR2 from the germline V gene are LGHDT and YNNKEL (reference sequence). V was cut by 2 bases and J by 0 bases, with 11 bases left in between. The CDR3 is CASSQTGISSYEQYF. In nucleotides, the CDR3 is TGTGCCAGCAGCCAAACGGGGATCTCCTCCTACGAGCAGTACTTC.

This clonotype was observed a few times. The chain couples TRBV14 to TRBJ1-2, with D unresolved. This CDR3 region has 15 residues. Germline lookup yields CDR1 SGHDN and CDR2 FVKESK. Trimming stripped 0 bases from V and 8 bases from J, with 16 bases between. The CDR3 reads CASSQDFRRSEGYTF. The CDR3 coding sequence is TGTGCCAGCAGCCAAGATTTCCGCCGCTCCGAGGGCTACACCTTC.

This clonotype was detected ten times or more. This chain links TRBV28 with TRBJ2-7; a weak D match, TRBD2 (5 bases). This CDR3 spans 14 amino acids. V shed 0 bases and J shed 5 bases, with 11 bases lying between them. The germline V gene encodes CDR1 MDHEN and CDR2 SYDVKM. The CDR3 DNA is TGTGCCAGCAGTTTATGGGGAGACGGGCACGAGCAGTACTTC. Translation gives CASSLWGDGHEQYF.

This clonotype came up many times. This chain links TRBV7-9 with TRBJ2-1; D might be TRBD2 (7 bases). Trimming removed 4 bases from V and 7 bases from J, with 26 bases in between. This CDR3 comprises 18 residues. Germline assignment: CDR1 SEHNR and CDR2 FQNEAQ (reference sequence). CDR3 in amino acids: CASSWEPRRGGGWNEQFF. DNA for the CDR3: TGTGCCAGCAGCTGGGAGCCTCGGCGGGGAGGGGGTTGGAATGAGCAGTTCTTC.

Remarks on this clonotype: With a much larger clone just one base away, this may be a read error. The chain employs TRBV30 and TRBJ2-4; 9 bases match TRBD2. The CDR3 has 16 amino acids. The germline gives CDR1 GTSNPN, CDR2 SVGIG (reference sequence). The V and J ends lost 2 bases and 13 bases, in that order; junction bases with no gene match: 18. The CDR3 loop is CAWSLDSGGLYNEQYF. In nucleotides, the CDR3 is TGTGCCTGGAGTCTGGATAGCGGGGGTCTCTACAATGAGCAGTACTTC.

This clonotype was seen ten or more times. The rearrangement uses TRBV28 and TRBJ2-1; the match to TRBD2 covers 8 bases. Germline V gene data show CDR1 as MDHEN and CDR2 as SYDVKM. V dropped 7 bases and J dropped 1; count of bases not matched to a gene: 12. The CDR3 has 17 residues. This CDR3 reads CASTLQTSAGSYNEQFF. For the CDR3, the DNA is TGTGCCAGCACCCTCCAGACTAGCGCAGGGTCCTACAATGAGCAGTTCTTC. Variable domain in full (rest from reference TRBV28 and TRBJ2-1): DVKVTQSSRYLVKRTGEKVFLECVQDMDHENMFWYRQDPGLGLRLIYFSYDVKMKEKGDIPEGYSVSREKKERFSLILESASTNQTSMYLCASTLQTSAGSYNEQFFGPGTRLTVL.

This clonotype was picked up many times. The chain combines TRBV20-1 with TRBJ1-2; D possibly corresponds to TRBD1 (6 bases). CDR3 length equals 15 residues. CDR1 and CDR2 from the germline V gene are DFQATT and SNEGSKA (reference sequence). Trimming removed 5 bases from V and 4 bases from J, with 20 bases in between. The CDR3 coding sequence is TGCAGTGCTGAAGAAGAACAGGGAACGGGCTATGGCTACACCTTC. This encodes CSAEEEQGTGYGYTF.

The chain recombines TRBV19 with TRBJ1-5; D remains unclear. The CDR3 length is 18 residues. The V gene's germline CDR1 is LNHDA and CDR2 SQIVND (reference sequence). The V and J ends lost 1 base and 0 bases respectively, with 16 bases between them. CDR3 sequence (DNA): TGTGCCAGTAGTATAGGTTACAGCGATGGGTATAGCAATCAGCCCCAGCATTTT. This translates into CASSIGYSDGYSNQPQHF.

The chain joins TRBV30 to TRBJ1-4; D perhaps matches TRBD1 (5 bases). Germline V CDR1 and CDR2: GTSNPN, SVGIG (reference sequence). The V end was cut by 0 bases, the J end by 12 bases, with 17 bases between. The CDR3 covers 14 residues. The CDR3 bases are TGTGCCTGGAGTGTATCAGGGTCTAGTATGGAACTGTTTTTT. This sequence encodes CAWSVSGSSMELFF.

This clonotype has a handful of counts. The chain combines TRBV18 with TRBJ2-3, with D perhaps TRBD2 (5 bases). V was trimmed by 3 bases and J by 0 bases, leaving 19 bases between them. The CDR3 runs to 18 residues. CDR1 is KGHSH, CDR2 LQKENI, per germline. The CDR3 region is CASSPRLAATSSTDTQYF. DNA for the CDR3: TGTGCCAGCTCACCCCGGCTAGCAGCTACTTCTAGCACAGATACGCAGTATTTT.

V usage is TRBV12-5 and J usage is TRBJ2-2, with D hard to call. The CDR3 covers 14 residues. Germline-derived CDR1 and CDR2 are LGHNT and FRNRAP. The ends were cut back, 1 base at V and 1 base at J, with 4 bases in the middle. CDR3 loop: CASGLDGNTGELFF. As DNA, the CDR3 is TGTGCTAGTGGTTTGGACGGGAACACCGGGGAGCTGTTTTTT.

This clonotype was found many times. The chain uses TRBV5-6 and TRBJ2-5; TRBD2 matches 7 bases. CDR1 is SGHDT and CDR2 is YYEEEE in the germline V gene. The CDR3 totals 16 residues. The J segment lost 1 base and the V segment lost 3 bases, leaving 9 bases of the junction unmatched. The CDR3 loop reads CASSSRTRGPQETQYF. The CDR3 nucleotides read TGTGCCAGCAGCTCAAGGACTAGGGGACCCCAAGAGACCCAGTACTTC.

Comments on this clonotype: A much bigger clone sits one base away, suggesting this may be a read error. The genes are TRBV6-1 and TRBJ1-1; 10 nucleotides align to TRBD1. The CDR3 runs to 16 residues. V shed 6 bases and J 1 base; nucleotides not matched to a gene: 8. Germline assignment: CDR1 MNHNS and CDR2 SASEGT. The CDR3, as DNA: TGTGCCAGCAGAGGGCACAGGGACAGGGGGAACACTGAAGCTTTCTTT. This codes for CASRGHRDRGNTEAFF.

This clonotype was observed at least ten times. V and J are TRBV10-3 and TRBJ2-3, with 9 bases lining up with TRBD2. Germline CDR1 and CDR2: ENHRY and SYGVKD. This CDR3 has 16 amino acids. The V segment lost 3 bases and the J segment 2 bases; nucleotides outside the gene matches: 6. In DNA form, the CDR3 reads TGTGCCATCAGTGATCCCACTAGCGGGTACACAGATACGCAGTATTTT. Its translation: CAISDPTSGYTDTQYF.

This clonotype was seen many times. The chain uses TRBV4-1 and TRBJ2-2; D perhaps matches TRBD2 (5 bases). The V end was cut by 0 bases, the J end by 5 bases, with 13 bases between. Germline V gives CDR1 MGHRA, CDR2 YSYEKL. The CDR3 is made up of 16 amino acids. CDR3: CASSQETTRGTGELFF. CDR3 bases: TGCGCCAGCAGCCAAGAAACAACCCGAGGGACCGGGGAGCTGTTTTTT.

A few counts support this clonotype. The chain joins TRBV9 to TRBJ2-7, with TRBD1 as a possible D gene (6 bases). Trimming stripped 3 bases from V and 0 bases from J, with 10 bases between. This CDR3 contains 14 residues. Germline CDR1 is SGDLS and CDR2 is YYNGEE. The CDR3: CASSDGQFSYEQYF. The CDR3 DNA reads TGTGCCAGCAGCGACGGACAGTTCTCCTACGAGCAGTACTTC.

In this sample, this clonotype turned up many times. The chain employs TRBV4-1 and TRBJ1-1; TRBD1 aligns across 10 bases. The junction had 4 bases not matched to a gene; V was cut back by 3 bases and J by 0 bases. Germline values: CDR1 MGHRA, CDR2 YSYEKL. This CDR3 spans 16 amino acids. CDR3 bases: TGCGCCAGCAGCCAGACAGGGGGCCAGATGAACACTGAAGCTTTCTTT. Translated: CASSQTGGQMNTEAFF.

This clonotype was found many times. The chain links TRBV12-3 or TRBV12-4 to TRBJ2-5; D unresolved. The CDR3 covers 15 residues. V shed 1 base and J shed 7 bases, with 16 bases lying between them. The CDR3 region has the DNA TGTGCCAGCAGTTTAGGTAACGTCGGTGGTCGGACCCAGTACTTC. As protein: CASSLGNVGGRTQYF.

This clonotype was observed many times. The chain carries TRBV5-5 and TRBJ2-5, with 11 bases that match TRBD1. V was pared by 1 base and J by 2 bases, with 4 bases of the junction left unmatched. The V gene's germline CDR1 is SGHKS and CDR2 YYEKEE (reference sequence). This CDR3 contains 16 residues. The CDR3 spells CASSLKGDRGQETQYF. The CDR3 DNA is TGTGCCAGCAGCTTGAAGGGGGACAGGGGGCAAGAGACCCAGTACTTC. Full variable domain (remainder filled in from reference TRBV5-5 and TRBJ2-5): DAGVTQSPTHLIKTRGQQVTLRCSPISGHKSVSWYQQVLGQGPQFIFQYYEKEERGRGNFPDRFSARQFPNYSSELNVNALLLGDSALYLCASSLKGDRGQETQYFGPGTRLLVL.

With respect to this clonotype: A read error may account for a junction end that differs from germline. This CDR3 reads CANSLGRDSYNEQFF. The DNA of the CDR3 is TGTGCCAACAGCTTGGGTCGGGACTCCTACAATGAGCAGTTCTTC. The genes are TRBV5-6 and TRBJ2-1; tentatively, D is TRBD2 (5 bases). Germline lookup yields CDR1 SGHDT and CDR2 YYEEEE. The CDR3 is made up of 15 amino acids. Full variable domain (remainder filled in from reference TRBV5-6 and TRBJ2-1): DAGVTQSPTHLIKTRGQQVTLRCSPKSGHDTVSWYQQALGQGPQFIFQYYEEEERQRGNFPDRFSGHQFPNYSSELNVNALLLGDSALYLCANSLGRDSYNEQFFGPGTRLTVL.

This chain uses TRBV20-1 with TRBJ2-3, with a weak D call TRBD1 (5 bases). Germline V gene data show CDR1 as DFQATT and CDR2 as SNEGSKA (reference sequence). V was pared by 1 base and J by 5 bases, with 13 bases between. CDR3 length: 14 amino acids. The DNA of the CDR3 is TGCAGTGCTAGAGTCGTTGCTACAGGAGATACGCAGTATTTT. This codes for CSARVVATGDTQYF.

This clonotype turned up a few times. This chain links TRBV4-1 with TRBJ1-4, with 7 bases identical to TRBD1. Germline CDR1 is MGHRA and CDR2 is YSYEKL. The CDR3 covers 16 residues. Germline trimming cut 0 bases from V and 6 bases from J; bases unmatched to any gene: 7. The CDR3 DNA is TGCGCCAGCAGCCAAGATAATAAGGGGGCCGATGAAAAACTGTTTTTT. Protein sequence: CASSQDNKGADEKLFF.

To note about this clonotype: This may come from a read error, since a much larger clone is one base off. The gene calls are TRBV28 and TRBJ2-7, with D possibly being TRBD1 (6 bases). The germline gives CDR1 MDHEN, CDR2 SYDVKM. The CDR3 covers 14 residues. CDR3 loop: CASSGTRNSYERYF. DNA of the CDR3: TGTGCCAGCAGTGGGACACGTAACTCCTACGAGCGGTACTTC.